One and the same sample provided the 4 T cell receptor beta chains below, sequenced in a study of blood T cells in healthy people across ages. Combining a sample-barcoded 5' primer with a J-beta primer mix, a second PCR ran for 7 to 11 cycles. TCRdb ran MiXCR on the 5' RACE reads and lists one entry per CDR3 protein. The sample shows roughly 700,000 distinct CDR3 sequences, more than 40% of them seen only once. The sequencing sample was made of blood. Source of these receptors: a woman in her sixties in good health.

V gene TRBV7-9 combines with J gene TRBJ2-5; 8 nucleotides line up with TRBD1. CDR3 length: 14 residues. From germline, CDR1 is SEHNR and CDR2 FQNEAQ (reference sequence). V lost 5 bases, J lost 4 bases, and 6 bases stayed unmatched. For the CDR3, the DNA is TGTGCCAGCAGCCCCTGGACAGGGTTAGAGACCCAGTACTTC. Translation gives CASSPWTGLETQYF.

This clonotype was detected a few times. The rearrangement links TRBV20-1 to TRBJ2-1; 13 bases agree with TRBD2. Germline V gene sequence: CDR1 DFQATT, CDR2 SNEGSKA (reference sequence). The length of the CDR3 is 15 residues. The junction had 8 bases not matched to a gene; V was cut back by 5 bases and J by 7 bases. The CDR3 DNA reads TGCAGTGCTCCTACCGGGACTAGCGGGATTAATGAGCAGTTCTTC. This encodes CSAPTGTSGINEQFF.

The gene calls are TRBV5-1 and TRBJ2-5, with 7 positions matching TRBD1. Trimming at V came to 0 bases and at J to 3 bases, leaving 5 bases not matched to a gene. The CDR3 spans 15 residues. Germline values: CDR1 SGHRS, CDR2 YFSETQ. The CDR3 DNA is TGCGCCAGCAGCTTGGTACAGGGGCTGGAAGAGACCCAGTACTTC. Translated: CASSLVQGLEETQYF.

There are many counts of this clonotype. The chain uses TRBV7-8 and TRBJ2-7; D call uncertain. Trimming took off 3 bases at V and 2 bases at J, with 17 bases between the two ends. Per germline, CDR1 SGHVS and CDR2 FQNEAQ. The CDR3 extends over 16 amino acids. CDR3 DNA sequence: TGTGCCAGCAGCTTGAACCCGGAGTATCTTGCCTACGAGCAGTACTTC. Translated, it gives CASSLNPEYLAYEQYF.